The TCR beta chain described here comes from a study of identical twins. TCRdb ran MiXCR on the 5' RACE reads and lists one entry per CDR3 protein. The sample lists 500,000 to 550,000 distinct CDR3 sequences, about 20% seen once, with about 0.91% in the top ten. CDR3 length: 14 residues. Germline V gene data show CDR1 as LGHNA and CDR2 as YNFKEQ. V dropped 0 bases and J dropped 1 base, with 5 bases sitting between them. In addition, the sample was reused for a study of T cells expressing NK-cell markers.

This sequence joins TRBV4-2 and TRBJ2-3; no clear D. The receptor was isolated from a woman aged 18-35 years in good health. What was sequenced was CD4+ T cells sorted from blood. CDR3: CASSQDFGTDTQYF. The DNA of the CDR3 is TGTGCCAGCAGCCAAGATTTCGGCACAGATACGCAGTATTTT.